One sample yielded the 30 T cell receptor beta chains listed below, sequenced in a study of blood T cell repertoires in COVID-19 (dated by TCRdb to the early 2020s). The library was built by means of the immunoSEQ multiplex PCR assay. TCRdb provides this immuneACCESS table in a form limited to in-frame rearrangements. Some clones are lacking; in checked studies, under half of them reflect an unresolved V gene, and why the rest are absent is not known. In all, the sample holds more than 300,000 clones, and roughly 86% of those were seen once. Clones ranked in the top ten supply about 9.4% of the sample. Sequencing was done on a sample of peripheral blood. The receptor source for this set is a woman younger than 45 with COVID-19, enrolled during active disease.

Of note for this clone: An end of the junction differs from the germline gene, which may be a read error. CDR3 DNA sequence: TGTGCTAGCAGCTCCCTTGGAGGGGGCGGGAAGCAGTTCTTC. Amino acids: CASSSLGGGGKQFF. The chain recombines TRBV7-7 with TRBJ2-1; tentative D call: TRBD1 (7 bases). CDR1 and CDR2 (germline): SSHAT, FNYEAQ (reference sequence). CDR3 size: 14 residues.

The chain has TRBV11-2 and TRBJ2-7, with 10 bases aligning to TRBD1. The CDR3 extends over 15 amino acids. V shed 3 bases, J shed 3 bases, and the junction held 5 bases outside the gene matches. Germline-derived CDR1 and CDR2 are SGHAT and FQNNGV. In nucleotides, the CDR3 is TGTGCCAGCAGCTTCGACAGGGGGCGGCACTACGAGCAGTACTTC. Amino acids: CASSFDRGRHYEQYF.

This clone appeared a single time. CDR3 sequence: CASSQVGAADYNEQFF. CDR3 bases: TGCGCCAGCAGCCAAGTCGGCGCGGCTGACTACAATGAGCAGTTCTTC. The chain couples TRBV4-1 to TRBJ2-1; no reliable D call. Germline-derived CDR1 and CDR2 are MGHRA and YSYEKL. The CDR3 is made up of 16 amino acids. Trimming cost V 1 base and J 3 bases, with 13 bases left between them.

The chain carries TRBV7-2 and TRBJ2-7; 14 nucleotides align to TRBD2. The trim removed 3 bases at V and 2 bases at J, leaving 6 bases unmatched. This CDR3 region has 17 residues. Germline CDR1 SGHTA, CDR2 FQGNSA. CDR3 coding DNA: TGTGCCAGCAGCTTTACCCGGGGACTAGCGGGAGCCTACGAGCAGTACTTC. Translated: CASSFTRGLAGAYEQYF.

V and J are TRBV10-3 and TRBJ2-3, with 11 bases identical to TRBD1. This CDR3 is built from 15 residues. Germline values: CDR1 ENHRY, CDR2 SYGVKD. After removal of 5 bases from V and 6 bases from J, the junction contained 7 bases not matched to a gene. The CDR3 spells CAISRTGGKFDTQYF. CDR3 coding DNA: TGTGCCATCAGTCGGACAGGGGGCAAGTTTGATACGCAGTATTTT.

This chain joins TRBV11-1 and TRBJ1-1, with TRBD1 matching 10 bases. This CDR3 has 15 residues. The germline V gene has CDR1 SGHAT and CDR2 FQDESV (reference sequence). The V segment lost 5 bases and the J segment 3 bases; nucleotides outside the gene matches: 6. Here the CDR3 reads CASSPRQGADTEAFF. DNA for the CDR3: TGTGCCAGCAGCCCGAGACAGGGGGCGGACACTGAAGCTTTCTTT.

The gene calls are TRBV12-3 or TRBV12-4 and TRBJ1-1, with a weak D call TRBD1 (5 bases). Trimming pared 0 bases from V and 7 bases from J, leaving 9 bases between. The CDR3 length is 13 residues. The CDR3 DNA reads as TGTGCCAGCAGTTTAGCGGCAGGGTATGAAGCTTTCTTT. As protein: CASSLAAGYEAFF.

This clone was detected only a few times. This sequence joins TRBV14 and TRBJ1-2, with unresolved D. There are 18 residues in the CDR3. Germline loops: CDR1 SGHDN, CDR2 FVKESK. V gave up 0 bases and J gave up 7 bases, with 24 bases separating them. The CDR3, as DNA: TGTGCCAGCAGCCAAGAAAGAAAATCTGAACAGCCTGTCGCTGGCTACACCTTC. It encodes CASSQERKSEQPVAGYTF.

The chain is built from TRBV20-1 and TRBJ2-7, with 8 nucleotides matching TRBD2. Germline V gene data show CDR1 as DFQATT and CDR2 as SNEGSKA (reference sequence). CDR3 size: 15 residues. J was trimmed by 0 bases and V by 3 bases; bases with no gene match: 7. CDR3 loop: CSASDIAGNSYEQYF. For the CDR3, the DNA is TGCAGTGCTAGTGACATAGCGGGAAACTCCTACGAGCAGTACTTC.

In DNA, the CDR3 is TGTGCCTGGAGCCGGGACAGGGGTGCTCAGCCCCAGCATTTT. It specifies CAWSRDRGAQPQHF. The V and J genes are TRBV30 and TRBJ1-5; 10 nucleotides agree with TRBD1. CDR3 length equals 14 residues. Germline values: CDR1 GTSNPN, CDR2 SVGIG (reference sequence). J gave up 6 bases and V 3 bases, and 5 bases lay outside the gene matches.

V gene TRBV6-5 combines with J gene TRBJ1-1; 8 positions match TRBD1. Germline CDR1 and CDR2: MNHEY and SVGAGI. The CDR3 loop spans 12 amino acids. Germline trimming cut 6 bases from V and 7 bases from J; bases unmatched to any gene: 4. In nucleotides, the CDR3 is TGTGCCAGCAGGGACAGGGCAAATGAAGCTTTCTTT. Protein product: CASRDRANEAFF.

The rearrangement joins TRBV6-4 to TRBJ1-5; D perhaps matches TRBD1 (5 bases). CDR1 and CDR2 (germline): MRHNA, SNTAGT. There are 12 residues in the CDR3. Trimming removed 5 bases at V and 16 bases at J, with 18 bases between. CDR3 sequence reads: CASSRPRANLHF. In DNA, the CDR3 is TGTGCCAGCAGTCGCCCCAGGGCTAACCTACATTTT.

The chain employs TRBV28 and TRBJ1-4, with D possibly matching TRBD1 (5 bases). Germline-derived CDR1 and CDR2 are MDHEN and SYDVKM. This CDR3 contains 16 residues. The V end lost 2 bases, the J end lost 7 bases, and 17 bases lay between the germline ends. For the CDR3, the DNA is TGTGCCAGCAGTTTACGCCTCGGGGGGGGGAGTGAAAAACTGTTTTTT. Residues: CASSLRLGGGSEKLFF.

The chain recombines TRBV28 with TRBJ2-7; 8 bases map to TRBD2. Unmatched junction bases numbered 9, after V lost 6 bases and J lost 2 bases. Germline CDR1 is MDHEN and CDR2 is SYDVKM. The CDR3 spans 15 residues. CDR3 in DNA: TGTGCCAGCAGCCGTGGAGCGGGAGTACCCTACGAGCAGTACTTC. Protein sequence: CASSRGAGVPYEQYF.

V gene TRBV28 combines with J gene TRBJ2-3, with 9 bases matching TRBD2. J lost 4 bases, V lost 3 bases, and 8 bases had no gene match. This CDR3 spans 16 amino acids. CDR1 MDHEN and CDR2 SYDVKM come from the germline V gene. Here the CDR3 DNA reads TGTGCCAGCAGTTTGCTCGCGGGAGGGACCCCAGATACGCAGTATTTT. Amino acids: CASSLLAGGTPDTQYF.

The chain joins TRBV2 to TRBJ1-6, with no clear D. This CDR3 is 15 amino acids long. V was cut by 3 bases and J by 2 bases, with 8 bases left in between. The germline gives CDR1 SNHLY, CDR2 FYNNEI. In nucleotides, the CDR3 is TGTGCCAGCAGTGAGCCCGGAGCCTATAATTCACCCCTCCACTTT. It translates to CASSEPGAYNSPLHF.

This clone was recorded only once. The chain links TRBV24-1 to TRBJ1-4; D may be TRBD1 (6 bases). Germline V lookup: CDR1 KGHDR, CDR2 SFDVKD. Trimming stripped 5 bases from V and 8 bases from J, with 14 bases between. The CDR3 is 14 amino acids. CDR3 amino acids: CATSGPGQGEKLFF. CDR3 coding DNA: TGTGCCACCAGTGGGCCGGGACAAGGAGAAAAACTGTTTTTT.

This clone was seen more than once but under ten times. This same CDR3 is encoded by further DNA sequences in the sample. The V and J genes are TRBV4-1 and TRBJ2-7, with 10 nucleotides matching TRBD2. Germline loops: CDR1 MGHRA, CDR2 YSYEKL. The CDR3 is made up of 15 amino acids. The J segment lost 4 bases and the V segment lost 1 base, leaving 4 bases of the junction unmatched. Written as DNA, the CDR3 is TGCGCCAGCAGCCAAGGACTAGCGGGTAGTTACGAGCAGTACTTC. It yields the protein CASSQGLAGSYEQYF.

The genes are TRBV6-5 and TRBJ2-7; D gene unclear. The CDR3 covers 13 residues. V was pared by 7 bases and J by 0 bases, with 10 bases between. CDR1 MNHEY and CDR2 SVGAGI come from the germline V gene. The CDR3 coding sequence is TGTGCCAGCATTCGCGGTGGCTCCTACGAGCAGTACTTC. Protein product: CASIRGGSYEQYF.

In this sample, this clone turned up a few times. This chain joins TRBV5-1 and TRBJ1-5; no firm D call. CDR3 size: 12 residues. Germline loops: CDR1 SGHRS, CDR2 YFSETQ. V gave up 0 bases and J gave up 9 bases, with 7 bases separating them. The CDR3 nucleotides read TGCGCCAGCAGCTTGGGAGAGGGGCCCCAGCATTTT. Protein product: CASSLGEGPQHF.

The chain joins TRBV28 to TRBJ2-7; no firm D call. Germline CDR1 MDHEN, CDR2 SYDVKM. This CDR3 has 13 amino acids. V was shortened by 2 bases and J by 6 bases, with 11 bases between the two germline ends. CDR3 loop: CASSLVQFGEQYF. CDR3 nucleotides: TGTGCCAGCAGTTTAGTACAGTTCGGCGAGCAGTACTTC.

The chain combines TRBV28 with TRBJ2-7, with D perhaps TRBD2 (6 bases). Trimming stripped 1 base from V and 1 base from J, with 11 bases between. Looked up from germline, CDR1 is MDHEN and CDR2 is SYDVKM. The CDR3 covers 15 residues. The CDR3, as DNA: TGTGCCAGCAGTTTATTGTTAGCGGCGTCCTACGAGCAGTACTTC. Translation: CASSLLLAASYEQYF.

The V and J genes are TRBV24-1 and TRBJ2-3; TRBD1 matches 9 bases. Germline values: CDR1 KGHDR, CDR2 SFDVKD. V shed 4 bases and J 0 bases; nucleotides not matched to a gene: 10. The CDR3 consists of 18 residues. The DNA of the CDR3 is TGTGCCACCAGTGACCAGCGGAGGACAGGGGTTAGCACAGATACGCAGTATTTT. Translated, it gives CATSDQRRTGVSTDTQYF.

The chain's CDR3 is CASSQGLAGVWEQYF. The CDR3 DNA reads TGTGCCAGCAGCCAAGGACTAGCGGGAGTGTGGGAGCAGTACTTC. The V gene is TRBV4-2, the J gene TRBJ2-7, with TRBD2 matching 12 bases. In germline, CDR1 is LGHNA, CDR2 YNFKEQ. The CDR3 sequence is 15 residues long. V was pared by 1 base and J by 7 bases, with 5 bases of the junction left unmatched.

This rearrangement joins TRBV28 to TRBJ1-4; 9 bases align to TRBD1. The junction had 6 bases not matched to a gene; V was cut back by 1 base and J by 0 bases. Germline CDR1 MDHEN, CDR2 SYDVKM. This CDR3 has 18 residues. This CDR3 is CASSLSGTGWSTNEKLFF. In nucleotides, the CDR3 is TGTGCCAGCAGTTTATCCGGGACAGGGTGGTCAACTAATGAAAAACTGTTTTTT.

The V call is TRBV28, the J call TRBJ1-2; 10 positions agree with TRBD1. The CDR3 has 14 residues. Germline CDR1 and CDR2: MDHEN and SYDVKM. Unmatched junction bases numbered 8, after V lost 6 bases and J lost 7 bases. The CDR3 protein is CASRSLGQGFGYTF. The CDR3 DNA is TGTGCCAGCAGGTCCCTGGGACAGGGGTTTGGCTACACCTTC.

This chain joins TRBV5-1 and TRBJ2-2; 9 bases are a match to TRBD1. The germline gives CDR1 SGHRS, CDR2 YFSETQ. The CDR3 is made up of 16 amino acids. The V segment lost 0 bases and the J segment 6 bases; nucleotides outside the gene matches: 6. Here the CDR3 reads CASSLDGTGISGELFF. The CDR3 DNA follows: TGCGCCAGCAGCTTGGACGGGACAGGGATCTCCGGGGAGCTGTTTTTT.

The chain combines TRBV2 with TRBJ2-7; D is possibly TRBD2 (5 bases). V dropped 7 bases and J dropped 1 base, with 11 bases sitting between them. This CDR3 spans 13 amino acids. Per the germline V gene, CDR1 is SNHLY and CDR2 is FYNNEI. CDR3 sequence reads: CASNLGLSYEQYF. The CDR3 nucleotides are TGTGCCAGCAACCTCGGACTGTCCTACGAGCAGTACTTC.

This clone was recorded only once. The chain couples TRBV6-5 to TRBJ2-1; 8 nucleotides match TRBD2. The CDR3 spans 14 residues. Germline-derived CDR1 and CDR2 are MNHEY and SVGAGI. Unmatched junction bases numbered 5, after V lost 9 bases and J lost 1 base. Here the CDR3 DNA reads TGTGCCAGTAAGCGGGAGTATTCCTACAATGAGCAGTTCTTC. Encoded protein: CASKREYSYNEQFF.

CDR3 bases: TGTGCCAGCAGTTACAATCCGGGAGTGGGCGGGGAGCTGTTTTTT. Translating gives CASSYNPGVGGELFF. This sequence joins TRBV6-6 and TRBJ2-2; tentatively, D is TRBD2 (6 bases). The germline CDR1 and CDR2 sequences are MNHNY and SVGAGI (reference sequence). V was trimmed by 2 bases and J by 7 bases, leaving 14 bases between them. This CDR3 region has 15 residues.